The rows below give T cell receptor beta chains drawn from one sample of a study of regulatory T cells in long-lasting Graves disease. TCRdb processed the multiplex PCR reads anew with MiXCR; each CDR3 protein has one entry. Of 370,000 or so distinct CDR3 sequences listed, 15% to 20% are singletons. The sample was also reused in another study, on T cells in Graves' hyperthyroidism and ophthalmopathy.

This specimen was peripheral blood mononuclear cells (PBMCs), taken at new diagnosis, from a patient treated with antithyroid drugs. The origin of the receptors is a young woman with Graves disease. The CDR3 runs from the conserved cysteine through the conserved F or W.

j_call: TRBJ2-7
v_call: TRBV29-1
cdr3_aa: CSVTPGHSIAEQYF

j_call: TRBJ1-1
v_call: TRBV28
cdr3_aa: CASSLHPQGTEAFF

j_call: TRBJ2-5
v_call: TRBV19
cdr3_aa: CASRRAGQIGETQYF

j_call: TRBJ1-1
v_call: TRBV18
cdr3_aa: CASSPRTGGSGTEAFF

j_call: TRBJ2-1
v_call: TRBV28
cdr3_aa: CALRDLGTPYNEQFF

j_call: TRBJ2-3
v_call: TRBV11-2
cdr3_aa: CASRRRGGTEPDTQYF

j_call: TRBJ2-7
v_call: TRBV7-2
cdr3_aa: CASSLARQWASSYEQYF

j_call: TRBJ2-3
v_call: TRBV6-4
cdr3_aa: CASSDSPGETDTQYF

j_call: TRBJ1-2
v_call: TRBV28
cdr3_aa: CASSLVGQYGYTF

j_call: TRBJ2-1
v_call: TRBV20-1
cdr3_aa: CSARVRDNEQFF

j_call: TRBJ1-3
v_call: TRBV5-6
cdr3_aa: CASSLRQQLSPFNVSGNTIYF

j_call: TRBJ2-1
v_call: TRBV15
cdr3_aa: CATSREGGGRVFAEQFF

j_call: TRBJ2-5
v_call: TRBV20-1
cdr3_aa: CSALDRTGAETQYF

j_call: TRBJ2-7
v_call: TRBV2
cdr3_aa: CASSTGAGFNYEQYF

j_call: TRBJ2-2
v_call: TRBV25-1
cdr3_aa: CASSDDRGRTGELFF

j_call: TRBJ2-5
v_call: TRBV6-1
cdr3_aa: CASSESGGAETQYF

j_call: TRBJ1-6
v_call: TRBV5-1
cdr3_aa: CASGGGNWNSPLHF

j_call: TRBJ2-1
v_call: TRBV6-9
cdr3_aa: CASSSGLAGVREQFF